A single sample gave rise to the 15 T cell receptor beta chains below, sequenced in a study of cytomegalovirus exposure and HLA in healthy donors (dated by TCRdb to about 2017). Receptors were amplified or captured by the immunoSEQ multiplex PCR assay. Not all clones reach the TCRdb copy of this immuneACCESS table, which keeps in-frame sequences only. Checked studies attribute under half of the gap to unresolved V genes and leave the rest unexplained. Within this sample are roughly 90,000 clones, with about 85% of them counted one time only. 20% of the sample is in the top ten clones. The sample was PBMCs. These TCRs come from a man aged 18 to 30 in good health and CMV-seropositive.

V usage is TRBV4-2 and J usage is TRBJ2-7; D call uncertain. V lost 0 bases, J lost 0 bases, and 6 bases lay in between. The CDR3 runs 14 residues. Germline V gene data show CDR1 as LGHNA and CDR2 as YNFKEQ. CDR3 sequence (DNA): TGTGCCAGCAGCCAAGAGCGGCTCTCCTACGAGCAGTACGTC. Amino acid sequence: CASSQERLSYEQYV.

This CDR3 is CASSLKAGTGGFGYTF. The CDR3 nucleotides read TGTGCCAGCAGCTTGAAGGCAGGGACAGGGGGCTTTGGCTACACCTTC. V and J are TRBV5-5 and TRBJ1-2; TRBD1 matches 12 bases. The germline gives CDR1 SGHKS, CDR2 YYEKEE (reference sequence). Trimming took 1 base from V and 7 from J; bases not matched to a gene: 8. The length of the CDR3 is 16 residues. The complete variable domain, with remaining parts taken from reference TRBV5-5 and TRBJ1-2, reads DAGVTQSPTHLIKTRGQQVTLRCSPISGHKSVSWYQQVLGQGPQFIFQYYEKEERGRGNFPDRFSARQFPNYSSELNVNALLLGDSALYLCASSLKAGTGGFGYTFGSGTRLTVV.

CDR3: CASMVDRGSYEQYF. For the CDR3, the DNA is TGCGCCAGCATGGTTGACAGGGGTTCCTACGAGCAGTACTTC. The V call is TRBV5-1, the J call TRBJ2-7; 8 bases map to TRBD1. Germline V gene sequence: CDR1 SGHRS, CDR2 YFSETQ. V was pared by 6 bases and J by 1 base, with 6 bases of the junction left unmatched. The CDR3 is 14 amino acids.

This chain links TRBV11-2 with TRBJ2-5; tentatively, D is TRBD2 (6 bases). The CDR3 totals 14 residues. Germline V gives CDR1 SGHAT, CDR2 FQNNGV. Trimming stripped 5 bases from V and 1 base from J, with 11 bases between. CDR3 amino acids: CASSMGLTQETQYF. The DNA of the CDR3 is TGTGCCAGCAGCATGGGACTCACCCAAGAGACCCAGTACTTC.

Here the CDR3 reads CASSPSSGRARGTGELFF. CDR3 in DNA: TGTGCCAGCAGCCCCTCCAGCGGGAGGGCCCGGGGGACCGGGGAGCTGTTTTTT. The rearrangement uses TRBV5-4 and TRBJ2-2; 10 bases line up with TRBD2. Germline V gene sequence: CDR1 SGHNT, CDR2 YYREEE (reference sequence). The CDR3 totals 18 residues. With 4 bases clipped from V and 5 bases from J, the junction kept 14 bases outside the gene matches.

The V call is TRBV7-2, the J call TRBJ1-2, with D hard to call. The V gene lost 5 bases and the J gene lost 4 bases, with 11 bases spanning the gap. Looked up from germline, CDR1 is SGHTA and CDR2 is FQGNSA. CDR3 length equals 13 residues. CDR3 bases: TGTGCCAGCAGCCGGACTCCCGGCTATGGCTACACCTTC. The encoded protein is CASSRTPGYGYTF.

The chain employs TRBV28 and TRBJ2-1, with D possibly TRBD1 on 6 matching bases. Trimming left V 5 bases short and J 3 bases short, with 17 bases between. The CDR3 covers 16 residues. Germline loops: CDR1 MDHEN, CDR2 SYDVKM. The CDR3 DNA sequence: TGTGCCAGCAGTCCCCTACAGGGAGACTACTACAATGAGCAGTTCTTC. As protein: CASSPLQGDYYNEQFF.

This rearrangement joins TRBV5-1 to TRBJ2-3, with a possible D match to TRBD2 (6 bases). Germline lookup yields CDR1 SGHRS and CDR2 YFSETQ. This CDR3 comprises 17 residues. V lost 4 bases, J lost 0 bases, and 18 bases lay in between. The CDR3 loop is CASSIRGLQPSTDTQYF. The CDR3 region has the DNA TGCGCCAGCAGCATCCGGGGACTCCAGCCTAGCACAGATACGCAGTATTTT.

The chain is built from TRBV19 and TRBJ2-7; perhaps TRBD2 as D (5 bases). The V gene's germline CDR1 is LNHDA and CDR2 SQIVND (reference sequence). The germline V and J ends were trimmed by 8 bases and 4 bases, with 18 bases remaining between them. The CDR3 has 14 amino acids. CDR3 residues: CASSRLSRTYEQYF. CDR3 DNA sequence: TGTGCCAGTTCTAGGCTGAGTAGGACTTACGAGCAGTACTTC.

The V gene is TRBV6-5, the J gene TRBJ2-7; tentative D call: TRBD1 (5 bases). This CDR3 spans 14 amino acids. Trimming removed 6 bases at V and 6 bases at J, with 18 bases between. From germline, CDR1 is MNHEY and CDR2 SVGAGI. The CDR3 DNA reads TGTGCCAGCAGAGCTAGACAGTCGATCAGCGAGCAGTACTTC. Translated: CASRARQSISEQYF.

This sequence joins TRBV2 and TRBJ1-2; D unresolved. The CDR3 has 16 amino acids. Germline CDR1 SNHLY, CDR2 FYNNEI. Trimming took off 8 bases at V and 7 bases at J, with 26 bases between the two ends. CDR3 amino acids: CASETGSLPGWGGYTF. CDR3 sequence (DNA): TGTGCCAGCGAGACGGGATCTCTACCGGGTTGGGGTGGCTACACCTTC.

The chain is built from TRBV23-1 and TRBJ2-7, with 7 bases fitting TRBD2. TRBV23-1 is recorded as an ORF, its role being uncertain. The CDR3 is made up of 18 amino acids. V lost 1 base to trimming and J lost 1 base; unmatched junction nucleotides: 13. The CDR3 nucleotides are TGCGCCAGCAGTCAATGGGTTTGGGAGGGGACGGGTTCCTACGAGCAGTACGTC. Amino acid sequence: CASSQWVWEGTGSYEQYV.

The chain is built from TRBV2 and TRBJ1-5; 8 positions agree with TRBD1. Germline V gene sequence: CDR1 SNHLY, CDR2 FYNNEI. There are 13 residues in the CDR3. V lost 5 bases to trimming and J lost 4 bases; unmatched junction nucleotides: 1. The CDR3 loop is CASSWTGNQPQHF. The CDR3 DNA follows: TGTGCCAGCAGTTGGACAGGGAATCAGCCCCAGCATTTT.

The V gene is TRBV7-3, the J gene TRBJ2-2, with 9 bases aligning to TRBD2. Germline CDR1 and CDR2: SGHTA and FQGTGA. This CDR3 has 17 amino acids. J gave up 1 base and V 3 bases, and 6 bases lay outside the gene matches. CDR3 amino acids: CASSLRGGHLNTGELFF. For the CDR3, the DNA is TGTGCCAGCAGCTTGCGGGGGGGACACCTGAACACCGGGGAGCTGTTTTTT.

The CDR3 sequence: CASSQPTSSAYNEQFF. The CDR3 DNA sequence: TGCGCCAGCAGCCAACCCACTAGCAGCGCCTACAATGAGCAGTTCTTC. V is TRBV4-1 and J is TRBJ2-1; D may be TRBD2 (6 bases). CDR1 and CDR2 (germline): MGHRA, YSYEKL. V was pared by 2 bases and J by 2 bases, with 13 bases between. The CDR3 spans 16 residues.